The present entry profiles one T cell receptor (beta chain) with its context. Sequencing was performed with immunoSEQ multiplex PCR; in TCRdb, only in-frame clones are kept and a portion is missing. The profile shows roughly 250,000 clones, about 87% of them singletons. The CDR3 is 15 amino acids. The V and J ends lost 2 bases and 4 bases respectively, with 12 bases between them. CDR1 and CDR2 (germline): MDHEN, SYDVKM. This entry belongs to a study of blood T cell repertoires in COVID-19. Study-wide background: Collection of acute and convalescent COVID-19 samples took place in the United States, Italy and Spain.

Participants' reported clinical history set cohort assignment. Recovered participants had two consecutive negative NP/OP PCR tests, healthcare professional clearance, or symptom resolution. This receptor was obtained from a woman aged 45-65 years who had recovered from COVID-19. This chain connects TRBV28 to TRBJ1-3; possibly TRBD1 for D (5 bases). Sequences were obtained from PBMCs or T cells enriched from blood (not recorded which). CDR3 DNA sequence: TGTGCCAGCAGTTTAGGCGTCCCAGGGGGAAACACCATATATTTT. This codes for CASSLGVPGGNTIYF.